This TCR beta chain was found in a study of T-cell reconstitution after alpha-beta-depleted transplantation in children. Whole-study results and caveats: As was reported, about two months after transplant, alpha-beta T cells came from several hundred expanded graft clones. By one year post-transplant, T-cell counts and diversity largely arose from T cells that were newly produced.

As regards this clonotype: Its antigen is not identified.

During its preparation, the TCRbeta library received unique molecular identifiers. One entry per CDR3 protein, called by TCRdb with MiXCR from the PCR reads. The data show around 800,000 distinct CDR3 sequences, 16% seen once. V lost 2 bases and J 0 bases, leaving 15 bases between the germline ends. This CDR3 has 17 residues. CDR1 SGHDT and CDR2 YYEEEE come from the germline V gene. The TCR comes from a male patient younger than 18 who had a stem cell transplant for acute lymphoblastic leukemia, so the T cells may come from the graft donor. The V gene is TRBV5-6, the J gene TRBJ1-3, with D possibly being TRBD1 (5 bases). The source was PBMCs, mostly from graft donor cells, collected 360 days after TCRalphabeta/CD19-depleted stem cell transplant. CDR3 region: CASSFGAGRLSGNTIYF. CDR3 nucleotides: TGTGCCAGCAGCTTTGGGGCAGGCCGACTCTCTGGAAACACCATATATTTT.